This TCR beta chain was obtained from a study of shared clonotypes between healthy human individuals. Study as a whole: Each donor had three CD4 naive, three CD4 memory, two CD8 naive and one CD8 memory plate. General study points: Rarefaction showed sorted-subset sequencing was incomplete despite large depth.

Germline V gene sequence: CDR1 SGHRS, CDR2 YFSETQ. The CDR3 runs to 13 residues. Trimming took 0 bases from V and 4 from J, leaving 5 bases between them. About this clone: Its antigen is as yet unknown. This sample includes further DNA sequences coding for the same CDR3.

Sequenced by immunoSEQ multiplex PCR; TCRdb stores in-frame clones only, minus some. The sample yields approximately 980,000 clones, approximately 76% seen once. The V gene is TRBV5-1, the J gene TRBJ1-5; D uncertain. This TCR came from a man aged 18 to 29 in good health. Sequenced sample: memory CD4+ T cells sorted from blood. Subset: CD45RA-negative fraction. CDR3 region: CASSLDENQPQHF. The CDR3 bases are TGCGCCAGCAGCTTGGATGAGAATCAGCCCCAGCATTTT.